The 30 T cell receptor beta chains reported below all come from one sample, sequenced in a study of cytomegalovirus exposure and HLA in healthy donors. It was with 60 Vbeta and 13 Jbeta primers that the PCR ran. Produced via immunoSEQ multiplex PCR; TCRdb's table is partial and in-frame only. Here the sample table reports 95,000 to 150,000 clones. The specimen was PBMCs. All receptors come from a man aged 25-40 years in good health and CMV-seronegative.

J is TRBJ1-2 and V is TRBV28; 10 bases are shared with TRBD1. CDR1 is MDHEN, CDR2 SYDVKM, per germline. The junction had 9 bases not matched to a gene; V was cut back by 4 bases and J by 7 bases. This CDR3 has 15 residues. As DNA, the CDR3 is TGTGCCAGCAGTTCAAGTGGGACAGGGGTTGGTGGCTACACCTTC. This gives the protein CASSSSGTGVGGYTF.

The chain employs TRBV10-3 and TRBJ2-1, with 13 nucleotides matching TRBD2. This CDR3 contains 18 residues. After removal of 2 bases from V and 0 bases from J, the junction contained 4 bases not matched to a gene. Germline CDR1 reads ENHRY; CDR2 reads SYGVKD. The CDR3 sequence: CAISELRTSGSSYNEQFF. The CDR3 DNA is TGTGCCATCAGTGAGCTCCGGACTAGCGGGAGCTCCTACAATGAGCAGTTCTTC.

The V call is TRBV28, the J call TRBJ2-7; 10 bases map to TRBD1. The J segment lost 5 bases and the V segment lost 3 bases, leaving 7 bases of the junction unmatched. Germline V gene sequence: CDR1 MDHEN, CDR2 SYDVKM. The CDR3 contains 15 residues. The CDR3 protein is CASSFPGTGEDEQYF. The CDR3, as DNA: TGTGCCAGCAGTTTCCCCGGGACAGGGGAGGACGAGCAGTACTTC.

The chain couples TRBV30 to TRBJ2-1; 8 bases are shared with TRBD1. Trimming cost V 0 bases and J 0 bases; bases outside gene matches: 1. CDR3 length equals 15 residues. Germline V CDR1 and CDR2: GTSNPN, SVGIG (reference sequence). The CDR3 region is CAWSVQGVSYNEQFF. Here the CDR3 DNA reads TGTGCCTGGAGTGTACAGGGGGTCTCCTACAATGAGCAGTTCTTC.

This sequence joins TRBV5-4 and TRBJ1-1; 8 nucleotides match TRBD1. J was trimmed by 2 bases and V by 4 bases; bases with no gene match: 10. From germline, CDR1 is SGHNT and CDR2 YYREEE (reference sequence). This CDR3 spans 16 amino acids. The CDR3 DNA sequence: TGTGCCAGCAGCCTCGGGACAGGTGCATTCAACACTGAAGCTTTCTTT. This encodes CASSLGTGAFNTEAFF.

With respect to this clone: A read error may account for a junction end that differs from germline. The genes are TRBV28 and TRBJ2-1; tentatively, D is TRBD2 (6 bases). The CDR3 extends over 16 amino acids. Germline CDR1 is MDHEN and CDR2 is SYDVKM. CDR3 loop: CASNLPRGSVNNEQFF. The CDR3 nucleotides read TGTGCCAGCAATTTACCGCGGGGTAGCGTAAACAATGAGCAGTTCTTC.

The gene calls are TRBV15 and TRBJ2-3, with D perhaps TRBD2 (7 bases). V was shortened by 0 bases and J by 0 bases, with 16 bases between the two germline ends. This CDR3 is built from 18 residues. Per the germline V gene, CDR1 is LNHNV and CDR2 is YYDKDF (reference sequence). The CDR3 sequence: CATSRDRGGSASTDTQYF. CDR3 DNA: TGTGCCACCAGCAGAGATAGGGGGGGATCGGCTAGCACAGATACGCAGTATTTT.

The chain recombines TRBV12-5 with TRBJ2-5; TRBD2 aligns across 13 bases. The ends lost 1 base at V and 3 bases at J; junction bases unmatched: 2. This CDR3 spans 16 amino acids. Germline values: CDR1 LGHNT, CDR2 FRNRAP. CDR3 amino acids: CASGLGLAGGEETQYF. CDR3 DNA: TGTGCTAGTGGTTTGGGACTAGCGGGAGGAGAAGAGACCCAGTACTTC.

V gene TRBV5-6 combines with J gene TRBJ2-2; D gene unclear. The CDR3 loop spans 16 amino acids. The germline V gene encodes CDR1 SGHDT and CDR2 YYEEEE. V was cut by 1 base and J by 2 bases, with 12 bases left in between. The CDR3 here is CASSLRAEANTGELFF. CDR3 in DNA: TGTGCCAGCAGCTTGCGTGCGGAAGCAAACACCGGGGAGCTGTTTTTT.

The chain carries TRBV5-4 and TRBJ2-1; 9 bases are shared with TRBD2. With 9 bases clipped from V and 10 bases from J, the junction kept 8 bases outside the gene matches. Germline V CDR1 and CDR2: SGHNT, YYREEE (reference sequence). This CDR3 contains 12 residues. The CDR3 nucleotides are TGTGCCACTGAGGGACTAGCAAGCGAGCAGTTCTTC. Amino acid sequence: CATEGLASEQFF.

This chain uses TRBV4-3 with TRBJ1-5; 8 bases map to TRBD1. The V gene end was trimmed by 0 bases and the J gene end by 6 bases; junction bases not matched to a gene: 7. The CDR3 has 16 residues. Germline assignment: CDR1 LGHNA and CDR2 YSLEER. CDR3 in amino acids: CASSQEDRANGQPQHF. The CDR3 coding sequence is TGCGCCAGCAGCCAAGAGGACAGGGCGAACGGTCAGCCCCAGCATTTT.

The V call is TRBV27, the J call TRBJ2-1; the match to TRBD1 covers 7 bases. The CDR3 sequence is 13 residues long. Per germline, CDR1 MNHEY and CDR2 SMNVEV (reference sequence). J gave up 7 bases and V 5 bases, and 5 bases lay outside the gene matches. The CDR3 region is CASSLQGRNEQFF. CDR3 coding DNA: TGTGCCAGCAGTCTACAGGGGCGGAATGAGCAGTTCTTC.

V is TRBV28 and J is TRBJ1-2; D possibly corresponds to TRBD1 (6 bases). The length of the CDR3 is 16 residues. The germline V and J ends were trimmed by 7 bases and 4 bases, with 22 bases remaining between them. The V gene's germline CDR1 is MDHEN and CDR2 SYDVKM. The CDR3 reads CASTLSGTPTRYGYTF. For the CDR3, the DNA is TGTGCCAGCACCCTTAGCGGGACACCTACCCGCTATGGCTACACCTTC.

The chain's CDR3 is CASSQGTGWDTQYF. CDR3 nucleotides: TGCGCCAGCAGCCAGGGGACTGGTTGGGATACGCAGTATTTT. The V and J genes are TRBV4-3 and TRBJ2-3, with a weak D call TRBD2 (6 bases). Germline V gives CDR1 LGHNA, CDR2 YSLEER. The CDR3 loop spans 14 amino acids. V lost 3 bases, J lost 6 bases, and 13 bases lay in between.

The CDR3 nucleotides read TGTGCCAGCAGGACCCCCCAGGCTGGAAACACCATATATTTT. Translating gives CASRTPQAGNTIYF. This chain uses TRBV6-1 with TRBJ1-3; D gene unclear. Trimming cost V 6 bases and J 2 bases, with 11 bases left between them. The V gene's germline CDR1 is MNHNS and CDR2 SASEGT. The CDR3 length is 14 residues.

The J gene is TRBJ2-3, the V gene TRBV7-8, with a tentative D call TRBD2 (6 bases). The germline gives CDR1 SGHVS, CDR2 FQNEAQ. CDR3 length equals 17 residues. Trimming cost V 5 bases and J 2 bases, with 20 bases left between them. The CDR3 loop reads CASSLKSGGWVTDTQYF. The DNA of the CDR3 is TGTGCCAGCAGCCTTAAGAGTGGGGGGTGGGTCACAGATACGCAGTATTTT.

V is TRBV29-1 and J is TRBJ2-1; 8 nucleotides match TRBD2. The germline V gene has CDR1 SQVTM and CDR2 ANQGSEA. The CDR3 consists of 14 residues. V lost 6 bases and J lost 9; bases outside the gene matches: 13. CDR3 region: CSVGAGTRTSEQFF. CDR3 nucleotide sequence: TGCAGCGTCGGAGCCGGGACTAGGACAAGTGAGCAGTTCTTC.

The chain carries TRBV6-6 and TRBJ2-1; TRBD2 agrees at 7 bases. The trim removed 6 bases at V and 1 base at J, leaving 3 bases unmatched. Germline values: CDR1 MNHNY, CDR2 SVGAGI (reference sequence). The CDR3 runs to 14 residues. The DNA of the CDR3 is TGTGCCAGCAGGACGGGGGGTTCCTACAATGAGCAGTTCTTC. Translated: CASRTGGSYNEQFF.

The chain employs TRBV2 and TRBJ2-7, with no clear D. Trimming took 3 bases from V and 4 from J, leaving 13 bases between them. The V gene's germline CDR1 is SNHLY and CDR2 FYNNEI. The CDR3 contains 14 residues. The CDR3 here is CASSDFLEEYEQYF. Written as DNA, the CDR3 is TGTGCCAGCAGTGATTTCCTAGAGGAATACGAGCAGTACTTC. Using reference TRBV2 and TRBJ2-7 for the parts outside the CDR3, the full variable domain is EPEVTQTPSHQVTQMGQEVILRCVPISNHLYFYWYRQILGQKVEFLVSFYNNEISEKSEIFDDQFSVERPDGSNFTLKIRSTKLEDSAMYFCASSDFLEEYEQYFGPGTRLTVT.

J is TRBJ1-2 and V is TRBV25-1; a possible D gene is TRBD1 (6 bases). Germline CDR1 reads MGHDK; CDR2 reads SYGVNS. Trimming left V 5 bases short and J 4 bases short, with 8 bases between. The CDR3 is made up of 12 amino acids. CDR3 in DNA: TGTGCCAGCAGTACAGGGTTCTATGGCTACACCTTC. As protein: CASSTGFYGYTF.

The chain links TRBV27 to TRBJ1-5; 8 bases are a match to TRBD1. The V gene's germline CDR1 is MNHEY and CDR2 SMNVEV (reference sequence). CDR3 length: 16 amino acids. V was clipped by 4 bases and J by 3 bases; unmatched bases: 8. The CDR3 sequence is CASSSRTGTNNQPQHF. The CDR3 DNA sequence: TGTGCCAGCAGTTCCCGGACAGGGACCAACAATCAGCCCCAGCATTTT.

The chain carries TRBV27 and TRBJ1-5; D is unclear. Trimming left V 5 bases short and J 0 bases short, with 29 bases between. This CDR3 has 21 residues. The germline V gene has CDR1 MNHEY and CDR2 SMNVEV (reference sequence). Here the CDR3 reads CASSLKPLQRGLLYSNQPQHF. The CDR3 DNA reads TGTGCCAGCAGTCTGAAACCCTTACAAAGAGGCCTCCTTTATAGCAATCAGCCCCAGCATTTT.

V is TRBV4-1 and J is TRBJ1-1; TRBD1 agrees at 7 bases. V dropped 0 bases and J dropped 6; count of bases not matched to a gene: 13. CDR1 MGHRA and CDR2 YSYEKL come from the germline V gene. CDR3 length: 17 amino acids. The CDR3 DNA reads TGCGCCAGCAGCCAAGATGTGTTTCAGGGGGACAACGCTGAAGCTTTCTTT. Its translation: CASSQDVFQGDNAEAFF.

In DNA, the CDR3 is TGTGCCATCAGTGATAAGGTCGTGGTGGGCCCTGACTATGGCTACACCTTC. Translation: CAISDKVVVGPDYGYTF. This chain joins TRBV10-3 and TRBJ1-2; D not resolved. The CDR3 contains 17 residues. Germline V gene lookup returns CDR1 ENHRY and CDR2 SYGVKD. Trimming removed 3 bases from V and 3 bases from J, with 20 bases in between.

CDR3 sequence reads: CASSSGEKLFF. The CDR3 region has the DNA TGCGCCAGCAGCAGCGGCGAAAAACTGTTTTTT. The V and J genes are TRBV5-1 and TRBJ1-4; D gene ambiguous. With 4 bases removed from V and 8 bases from J, the gap between germline ends came to 6 bases. The CDR3 has 11 residues. CDR1 and CDR2 (germline): SGHRS, YFSETQ.

The chain couples TRBV2 to TRBJ2-5, with 11 bases fitting TRBD2. Germline V gene sequence: CDR1 SNHLY, CDR2 FYNNEI. The CDR3 contains 16 residues. V gave up 1 base and J gave up 4 bases; unmatched junction bases: 5. CDR3 sequence: CASSEGLAGKGETQYF. For the CDR3, the DNA is TGTGCCAGCAGTGAAGGACTAGCGGGAAAGGGAGAGACCCAGTACTTC. Variable domain in full (rest from reference TRBV2 and TRBJ2-5): EPEVTQTPSHQVTQMGQEVILRCVPISNHLYFYWYRQILGQKVEFLVSFYNNEISEKSEIFDDQFSVERPDGSNFTLKIRSTKLEDSAMYFCASSEGLAGKGETQYFGPGTRLLVL.

The chain recombines TRBV19 with TRBJ2-1; D remains ambiguous. Germline loops: CDR1 LNHDA, CDR2 SQIVND (reference sequence). The ends were cut back, 3 bases at V and 12 bases at J, with 12 bases in the middle. The CDR3 has 12 residues. CDR3 DNA: TGTGCCAGTAGTATCCCCGCAGGCGTGCAGTTCTTC. Translation gives CASSIPAGVQFF.

The V gene is TRBV28, the J gene TRBJ2-7; a possible D gene is TRBD2 (6 bases). V lost 6 bases, J lost 6 bases, and 18 bases lay in between. The CDR3 is 14 amino acids. CDR1 and CDR2 (germline): MDHEN, SYDVKM. The CDR3 here is CASSRPSLAPEQYF. The CDR3 DNA follows: TGTGCCAGCAGCCGTCCGTCCCTAGCGCCCGAGCAGTACTTC.

J is TRBJ2-3 and V is TRBV9; tentatively, D is TRBD2 (6 bases). The CDR3 runs 15 residues. Germline values: CDR1 SGDLS, CDR2 YYNGEE. Trimming stripped 1 base from V and 4 bases from J, with 13 bases between. CDR3 DNA: TGTGCCAGCAGCGTATCGGTGGGAGGCCCAGATACGCAGTATTTT. Translation gives CASSVSVGGPDTQYF.

V and J are TRBV29-1 and TRBJ1-1; no firm D call. CDR1 is SQVTM, CDR2 ANQGSEA, per germline. CDR3 size: 13 residues. V lost 4 bases, J lost 0 bases, and 9 bases lay in between. The CDR3 here is CSVVGVMNTEAFF. The CDR3 nucleotides are TGCAGCGTTGTAGGAGTCATGAACACTGAAGCTTTCTTT.